The next 3 T cell receptor beta chains were all read from a single sample in a study of blood T cell repertoires in COVID-19. Sequencing was performed with immunoSEQ multiplex PCR; in TCRdb, only in-frame clones are kept and a portion is missing. The data contain about 250,000 clones, 88% of them seen just once; the ten biggest clones take up 0.95% to 1%. Sequencing used peripheral blood. These receptor sequences come from a woman aged 35 to 49 who had recovered from COVID-19.

The chain links TRBV12-3 or TRBV12-4 to TRBJ2-1, with TRBD2 identical over 12 bases. Trimming took 6 bases from V and 9 from J; bases not matched to a gene: 3. The CDR3 has 13 residues. CDR3: CASRTSGSGEQFF. The CDR3 nucleotides are TGTGCCAGCAGGACTAGCGGGAGTGGTGAGCAGTTCTTC.

This clone was counted a few times. The chain combines TRBV3-1 (or the pseudogene TRBV3-2) with TRBJ1-5; 9 bases are shared with TRBD1. The J segment lost 4 bases and the V segment lost 0 bases, leaving 4 bases of the junction unmatched. CDR3 length: 16 amino acids. Germline CDR1 reads LGHDT; CDR2 reads YNNKEL (reference sequence). CDR3 DNA sequence: TGTGCCAGCAGCCAAGATGGCGGGACAGGGAATCAGCCCCAGCATTTT. Encoded protein: CASSQDGGTGNQPQHF.

V and J are TRBV5-1 and TRBJ2-2, with TRBD1 identical over 12 bases. Germline V lookup: CDR1 SGHRS, CDR2 YFSETQ. Trimming took 2 bases from V and 6 from J; bases not matched to a gene: 11. The CDR3 spans 18 residues. The DNA of the CDR3 is TGCGCCAGCAGCTTCGGGACAGGGGGCCTGCTGTGGGCCGGGGAGCTGTTTTTT. This translates into CASSFGTGGLLWAGELFF.